This TCR beta chain was recorded in a study of cytomegalovirus exposure and HLA in healthy donors. Background on the study: As an earlier analysis found, 150 million to 200 million T cells yielded about 120 million unique TCR beta sequences.

About this clone itself: Its antigen is as yet unknown.

General study points: Most TCR sequences were uncommon, yet certain public TCRs appeared in many donors.

PCR amplification relied on 60 Vbeta primers (plus 13 Jbeta primers). The protocol was immunoSEQ multiplex PCR, while the TCRdb copy is restricted to in-frame clones and leaves out a portion. The data contain 150,000 to 200,000 clones, about 68% of them singletons. With V trimmed by 4 bases and J by 4 bases, 7 bases remained unmatched. The CDR3 contains 15 residues. Germline CDR1 MNHEY, CDR2 SVGAGI. Sequencing was carried out using PBMCs. The TCR sequence derives from a female donor in good health and CMV-seronegative. The chain carries TRBV6-5 and TRBJ1-1, with TRBD1 matching 9 bases. CDR3 sequence: CASSSGTGMGTEAFF. CDR3 DNA: TGTGCCAGCAGTTCCGGGACAGGGATGGGCACTGAAGCTTTCTTT.